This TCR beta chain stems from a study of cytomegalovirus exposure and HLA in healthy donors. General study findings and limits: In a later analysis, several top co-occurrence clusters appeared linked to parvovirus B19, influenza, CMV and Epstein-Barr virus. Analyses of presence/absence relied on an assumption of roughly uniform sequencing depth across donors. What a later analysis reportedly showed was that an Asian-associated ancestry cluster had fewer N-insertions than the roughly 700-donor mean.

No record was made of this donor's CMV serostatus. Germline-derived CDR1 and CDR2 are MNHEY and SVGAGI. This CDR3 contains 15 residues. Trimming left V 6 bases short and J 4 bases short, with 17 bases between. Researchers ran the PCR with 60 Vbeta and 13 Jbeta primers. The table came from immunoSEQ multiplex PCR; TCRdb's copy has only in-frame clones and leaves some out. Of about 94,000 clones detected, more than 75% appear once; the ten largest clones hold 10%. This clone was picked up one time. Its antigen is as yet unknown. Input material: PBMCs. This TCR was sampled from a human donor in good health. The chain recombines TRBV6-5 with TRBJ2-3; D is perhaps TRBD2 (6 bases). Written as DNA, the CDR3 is TGTGCCAGCAGCCCCTTTAGCGGAGGGGCAGATACGCAGTATTTT. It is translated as CASSPFSGGADTQYF.